This T cell receptor (beta chain) was identified during a study of a mutant IDH1 vaccine in newly diagnosed glioma. Study-level background: Patients began vaccination 4-6 weeks after radiotherapy alone, or with temozolomide cycles. Patients were pretreated with radiotherapy, temozolomide, or both, mostly both. Treated patients were approximately 62% male, about 38% female, mean age around 40 years.

Indicated time point: week 11, during vaccination. Every vaccination contained 300 ug of the mutant IDH1 20-mer peptide and was paired with topical imiquimod. The table came from immunoSEQ multiplex PCR; TCRdb's copy has only in-frame clones and leaves some out. The sample records some 60,000 clones, approximately 80% being singletons. The germline V gene encodes CDR1 MNHEY and CDR2 SVGAGI. J gave up 8 bases and V 2 bases, and 10 bases lay outside the gene matches. This CDR3 comprises 15 residues. In its sample, this clone was seen once. Its antigen is not known. The clonotype originates from a young man with glioma. The rearrangement links TRBV6-5 to TRBJ1-2, with 8 positions matching TRBD1. The input for sequencing was PBMCs, taken from a glioma patient whose treatment included an IDH1 peptide vaccine. The CDR3 DNA reads as TGTGCCAGCAGTTACGGACAGGGATTCCGTCACGGCTACACCTTC. Its protein product is CASSYGQGFRHGYTF.